What follows describes a single T cell receptor (beta chain). Patients were excluded for autoimmune disease history or systemic immunosuppression. The table came from immunoSEQ multiplex PCR; TCRdb's copy has only in-frame clones and leaves some out. The table shows about 72,000 clones, with roughly nine tenths occurring only once. The germline gives CDR1 LNHNV, CDR2 YYDKDF (reference sequence). Trimming at V came to 5 bases and at J to 8 bases, leaving 9 bases not matched to a gene. The CDR3 spans 14 residues. This sample stems from a study of OX40 agonist ivuxolimab in advanced cancers. Study background: Partial responses were seen in three patients, one with hepatocellular carcinoma and two with cutaneous melanoma.

The chain joins TRBV15 to TRBJ2-1; 7 bases fit TRBD1. Sample: CD4+ or CD8+ T cells sorted from blood, taken in a trial of the OX40 agonist ivuxolimab. The sequence was collected from an adult with an advanced solid tumor such as melanoma, head and neck, liver or kidney cancer. The CDR3 reads CATSARQGKDEQFF. Written as DNA, the CDR3 is TGTGCCACCAGCGCCAGACAGGGCAAGGATGAGCAGTTCTTC.